This passage covers 20 T cell receptor beta chains from one sample sequenced in a study of vaccination and CD4 T cells after COVID-19. MiXCR, applied by TCRdb to the PCR reads, yields one record per CDR3 protein. The sample has around 28,000 distinct CDR3 sequences, about 54% seen once; the top ten hold less than 6.5%. This sample's time point: late sampling 161 to 241 days after vaccination in three convalescent patients. The sample was CD4+ T cells from blood, taken about 7 months after SARS-CoV-2 vaccination. The receptors shown here come from a human donor who had recovered from COVID-19.

The CDR3 spells CASSRGLASETQYF. The CDR3 region has the DNA TGTGCCAGCAGTAGGGGACTAGCTTCAGAGACCCAGTACTTC. J is TRBJ2-5 and V is TRBV6-1; 9 nucleotides align to TRBD2. The CDR3 sequence is 14 residues long. Germline V gene lookup returns CDR1 MNHNS and CDR2 SASEGT. Losses at the gene ends were 5 bases for V and 4 bases for J; bases not matched to a gene: 5.

There are a few counts of this clonotype. One end of the junction fails to match germline, which may point to a read error. V usage is TRBV24-1 and J usage is TRBJ2-4; 12 bases fit TRBD2. The V gene's germline CDR1 is KGHDR and CDR2 SFDVKD. The CDR3 spans 19 residues. As DNA, the CDR3 is TGTGCCACCAGGGATTCCGGGACTAGCGGGTTGGTGGCCAAAAACATTCAGTACTTC. Its translation is CATRDSGTSGLVAKNIQYF.

This clonotype was detected only a few times. The chain couples TRBV7-2 to TRBJ1-6; D unresolved. Germline V gives CDR1 SGHTA, CDR2 FQGNSA. The CDR3 spans 13 residues. V lost 3 bases to trimming and J lost 9 bases, with 9 bases between them. The CDR3 nucleotides are TGTGCCAGCAGCTTTGATTCGACTTCACCCCTCCACTTT. This translates into CASSFDSTSPLHF.

This chain links TRBV28 with TRBJ2-7; the D gene is possibly TRBD1 (6 bases). Germline V CDR1 and CDR2: MDHEN, SYDVKM. Trimming stripped 6 bases from V and 2 bases from J, with 14 bases between. This CDR3 spans 14 amino acids. This CDR3 is CASSFPGQTYEQYF. DNA for the CDR3: TGTGCCAGCAGCTTTCCGGGACAAACCTACGAGCAGTACTTC.

There are a few counts of this clonotype. The chain links TRBV20-1 to TRBJ1-2, with D unclear. The ends were cut back, 2 bases at V and 2 bases at J, with 12 bases in the middle. CDR3 length: 14 amino acids. Per germline, CDR1 DFQATT and CDR2 SNEGSKA (reference sequence). The CDR3 bases are TGCAGTGCTAGACCACAATCAAGCAACTATGGCTACACCTTC. Its protein is CSARPQSSNYGYTF.

The chain combines TRBV6-1 with TRBJ2-7; tentatively, D is TRBD1 (5 bases). The CDR3 length is 13 residues. V dropped 5 bases and J dropped 2 bases, with 10 bases sitting between them. Germline CDR1 MNHNS, CDR2 SASEGT. The CDR3 DNA is TGTGCCAGCAGTATCAGGGTAGCCTACGAGCAGTACTTC. Translating it yields CASSIRVAYEQYF.

This clonotype was detected a few times. This chain links TRBV7-9 with TRBJ1-1; D possibly corresponds to TRBD1 (5 bases). Germline CDR1 is SEHNR and CDR2 is FQNEAQ (reference sequence). The CDR3 spans 11 residues. V gave up 5 bases and J gave up 7 bases, with 8 bases separating them. The CDR3: CASSAGGEAFF. The CDR3 DNA follows: TGTGCCAGCAGCGCGGGGGGTGAAGCTTTCTTT.

The chain carries TRBV7-2 and TRBJ2-7, with D tentatively TRBD1 (6 bases). The CDR3 spans 18 residues. From germline, CDR1 is SGHTA and CDR2 FQGNSA. V was clipped by 5 bases and J by 3 bases, with 26 bases between them. CDR3 protein: CASSLLLGGSGDGYEQYF. The CDR3, as DNA: TGTGCCAGCAGCCTACTCCTAGGCGGATCAGGGGACGGCTACGAGCAGTACTTC.

The V gene is TRBV20-1, the J gene TRBJ2-7; 7 nucleotides match TRBD2. Germline CDR1 is DFQATT and CDR2 is SNEGSKA (reference sequence). V lost 6 bases, J lost 5 bases, and 13 bases stayed unmatched. This CDR3 is built from 14 residues. The DNA of the CDR3 is TGCAGTGCGGGGGGAGGCGGGAGCCCCCACGAGCAGTACTTC. Translating gives CSAGGGGSPHEQYF.

The chain employs TRBV28 and TRBJ2-3; D remains unclear. Germline V gene data show CDR1 as MDHEN and CDR2 as SYDVKM. Trimming left V 3 bases short and J 5 bases short, with 6 bases between. CDR3 length equals 12 residues. For the CDR3, the DNA is TGTGCCAGCAGTTTGAGGAAAGATACGCAGTATTTT. Its protein is CASSLRKDTQYF.

The chain links TRBV7-9 to TRBJ1-2, with no clear D. Looked up from germline, CDR1 is SEHNR and CDR2 is FQNEAQ (reference sequence). V was clipped by 5 bases and J by 7 bases, with 14 bases between them. The CDR3 loop spans 13 amino acids. Here the CDR3 reads CASSPNGRAGYTF. The CDR3 nucleotides are TGTGCCAGCAGCCCTAACGGTAGGGCTGGCTACACCTTC.

V usage is TRBV7-2 and J usage is TRBJ1-6; D unclear. V shed 2 bases and J shed 8 bases, with 16 bases lying between them. Per the germline V gene, CDR1 is SGHTA and CDR2 is FQGNSA. This CDR3 region has 16 residues. Written as DNA, the CDR3 is TGTGCCAGCAGCTTACTTTCCGGGCAGGCTGATTCACCCCTCCACTTT. Protein product: CASSLLSGQADSPLHF. The entire variable domain, with the rest obtained from reference TRBV7-2 and TRBJ1-6, is as follows: GAGVSQSPSNKVTEKGKDVELRCDPISGHTALYWYRQSLGQGLEFLIYFQGNSAPDKSGLPSDRFSAERTGGSVSTLTIQRTQQEDSAVYLCASSLLSGQADSPLHFGNGTRLTVT.

The chain is built from TRBV19 and TRBJ2-7; D is uncertain. The CDR3 loop spans 14 amino acids. The V end was cut by 9 bases, the J end by 0 bases, with 15 bases between. CDR1 LNHDA and CDR2 SQIVND come from the germline V gene (reference sequence). The chain's CDR3 is CASRDSFSSYEQYF. CDR3 DNA: TGTGCCAGCCGAGACTCTTTTAGCTCCTACGAGCAGTACTTC.

The CDR3 DNA follows: TGTGCCAGCTATGAACAGTGCCCCCAAGAGACCCAGTACTTC. This sequence encodes CASYEQCPQETQYF. The genes are TRBV21-1 and TRBJ2-5. TRBV21-1 is designated a pseudogene. CDR3 length: 14 residues.

The chain has TRBV7-3 and TRBJ2-2; 7 bases fit TRBD2. The CDR3 sequence is 16 residues long. V shed 5 bases and J 1 base; nucleotides not matched to a gene: 7. Germline V gene sequence: CDR1 SGHTA, CDR2 FQGTGA. The CDR3 loop reads CASSPIGRGNTGELFF. CDR3 DNA: TGTGCCAGCAGCCCGATAGGGAGGGGGAACACCGGGGAGCTGTTTTTT.

The chain couples TRBV6-5 to TRBJ2-7; D unresolved. CDR1 is MNHEY, CDR2 SVGAGI, per germline. The V gene lost 0 bases and the J gene lost 2 bases, with 5 bases spanning the gap. This CDR3 is built from 13 residues. The CDR3 region has the DNA TGTGCCAGCAGTTACTCGCAGACCTACGAGCAGTACTTC. Encoded protein: CASSYSQTYEQYF.

The CDR3 DNA reads TGCAGTGCTAGAGGCGGTAGCAATCAGCCCCAGCATTTT. Translated, it gives CSARGGSNQPQHF. The chain employs TRBV20-1 and TRBJ1-5, with D unresolved. Between the trimmed V and J ends, which lost 1 base and 0 bases, there was a span of 4 bases. The germline CDR1 and CDR2 sequences are DFQATT and SNEGSKA (reference sequence). The CDR3 consists of 13 residues.

This chain connects TRBV11-2 to TRBJ2-1; D not certain. The CDR3 extends over 12 amino acids. Trimming stripped 5 bases from V and 7 bases from J, with 9 bases between. CDR1 and CDR2 (germline): SGHAT, FQNNGV. CDR3 DNA: TGTGCCAGCAGCCATGAATGGAATGAGCAGTTCTTC. It encodes CASSHEWNEQFF.

This clonotype was observed a handful of times. The rearrangement uses TRBV2 and TRBJ2-1, with TRBD2 matching 8 bases. The germline CDR1 and CDR2 sequences are SNHLY and FYNNEI. V gave up 5 bases and J gave up 3 bases; unmatched junction bases: 6. The CDR3 length is 15 residues. The CDR3 loop reads CASSHRTSGYNEQFF. In DNA form, the CDR3 reads TGTGCCAGCAGTCATAGAACTAGCGGCTACAATGAGCAGTTCTTC.

V and J are TRBV20-1 and TRBJ2-7; the match to TRBD2 covers 8 bases. The germline V gene has CDR1 DFQATT and CDR2 SNEGSKA (reference sequence). Trimming took 5 bases from V and 0 from J; bases not matched to a gene: 9. This CDR3 is 15 amino acids long. The CDR3 DNA reads TGCAGTGCTCCCGCGCTAGCGGGTAACTCCTACGAGCAGTACTTC. Its protein product is CSAPALAGNSYEQYF.